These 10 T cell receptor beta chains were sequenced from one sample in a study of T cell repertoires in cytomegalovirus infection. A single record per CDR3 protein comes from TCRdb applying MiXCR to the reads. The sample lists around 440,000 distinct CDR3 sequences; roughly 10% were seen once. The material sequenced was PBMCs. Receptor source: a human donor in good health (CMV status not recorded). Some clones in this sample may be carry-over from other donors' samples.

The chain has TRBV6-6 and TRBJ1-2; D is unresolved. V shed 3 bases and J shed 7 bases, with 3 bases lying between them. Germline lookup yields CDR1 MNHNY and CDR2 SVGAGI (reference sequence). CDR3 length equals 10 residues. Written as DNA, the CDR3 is TGTGCCAGCAGTTATTCTGGCTACACCTTC. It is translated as CASSYSGYTF.

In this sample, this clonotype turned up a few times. The CDR3 reads CSAEGTVGSPLHF. The CDR3 nucleotides read TGCAGTGCAGAGGGGACTGTTGGTTCACCCCTCCACTTT. The V and J genes are TRBV20-1 and TRBJ1-6, with D possibly TRBD1 on 5 matching bases. The CDR3 consists of 13 residues. Trimming removed 6 bases from V and 9 bases from J, with 15 bases in between. CDR1 is DFQATT, CDR2 SNEGSKA, per germline (reference sequence).

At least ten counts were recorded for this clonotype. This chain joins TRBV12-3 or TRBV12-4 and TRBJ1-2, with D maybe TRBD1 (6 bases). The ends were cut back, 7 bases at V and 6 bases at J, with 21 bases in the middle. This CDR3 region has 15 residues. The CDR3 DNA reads TGTGCCAGCAAACCACAGGGATCGTCTTGGAATGGCTACACCTTC. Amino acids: CASKPQGSSWNGYTF.

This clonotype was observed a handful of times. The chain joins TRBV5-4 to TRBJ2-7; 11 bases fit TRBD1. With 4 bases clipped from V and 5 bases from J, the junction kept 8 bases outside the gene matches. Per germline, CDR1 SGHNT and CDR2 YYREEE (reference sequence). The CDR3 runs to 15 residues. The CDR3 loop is CASSTGQGAGHEQYF. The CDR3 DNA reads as TGTGCCAGCAGCACCGGACAGGGGGCAGGCCACGAGCAGTACTTC.

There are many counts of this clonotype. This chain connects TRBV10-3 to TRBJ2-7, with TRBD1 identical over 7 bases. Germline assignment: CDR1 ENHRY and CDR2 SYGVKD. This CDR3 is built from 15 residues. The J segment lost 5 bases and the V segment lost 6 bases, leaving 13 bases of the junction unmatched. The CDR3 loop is CAIRTGTDGLHEQYF. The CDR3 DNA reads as TGTGCCATCAGGACCGGGACAGATGGTTTGCACGAGCAGTACTTC.

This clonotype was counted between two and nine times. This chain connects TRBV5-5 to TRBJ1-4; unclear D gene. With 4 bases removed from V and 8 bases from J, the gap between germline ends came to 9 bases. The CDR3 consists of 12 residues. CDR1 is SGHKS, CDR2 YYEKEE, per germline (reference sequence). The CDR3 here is CASSATSEKLFF. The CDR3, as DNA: TGTGCCAGCAGCGCCACTTCCGAAAAACTGTTTTTT.

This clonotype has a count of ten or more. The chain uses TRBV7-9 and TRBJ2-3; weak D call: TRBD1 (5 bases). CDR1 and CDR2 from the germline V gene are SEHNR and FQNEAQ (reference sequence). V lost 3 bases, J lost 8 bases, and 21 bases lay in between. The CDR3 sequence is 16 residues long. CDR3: CASSFPRTPGPITQYF. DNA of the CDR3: TGTGCCAGCAGCTTTCCGAGGACACCCGGCCCGATTACGCAGTATTTT. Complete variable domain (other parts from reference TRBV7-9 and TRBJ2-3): DTGVSQNPRHKITKRGQNVTFRCDPISEHNRLYWYRQTLGQGPEFLTYFQNEAQLEKSRLLSDRFSAERPKGSFSTLEIQRTEQGDSAMYLCASSFPRTPGPITQYFGPGTRLTVL.

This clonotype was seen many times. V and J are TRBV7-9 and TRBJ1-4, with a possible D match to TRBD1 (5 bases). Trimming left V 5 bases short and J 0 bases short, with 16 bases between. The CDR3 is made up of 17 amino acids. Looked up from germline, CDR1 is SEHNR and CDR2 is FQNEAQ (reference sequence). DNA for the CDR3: TGTGCCAGCAGCGGGACGGGCAGGGCCGCAACTAATGAAAAACTGTTTTTT. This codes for CASSGTGRAATNEKLFF.

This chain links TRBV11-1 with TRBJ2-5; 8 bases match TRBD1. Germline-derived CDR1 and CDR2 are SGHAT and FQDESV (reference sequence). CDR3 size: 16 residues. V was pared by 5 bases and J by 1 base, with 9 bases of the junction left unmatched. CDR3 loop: CASSRAPGQGQETQYF. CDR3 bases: TGTGCCAGCAGCCGAGCTCCCGGACAGGGCCAAGAGACCCAGTACTTC.

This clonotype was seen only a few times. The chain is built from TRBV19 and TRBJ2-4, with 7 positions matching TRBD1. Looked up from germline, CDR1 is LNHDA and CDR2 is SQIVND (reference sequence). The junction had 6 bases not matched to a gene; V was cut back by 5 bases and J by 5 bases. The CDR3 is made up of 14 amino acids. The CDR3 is CASSVSGTENIQYF. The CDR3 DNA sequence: TGTGCCAGTAGTGTCTCCGGGACAGAAAACATTCAGTACTTC.